This record concerns one T cell receptor (beta chain) sequence. Indicated time point: baseline, week 1 (first vaccination visit). Indicated treatment: pre-vaccination baseline after standard-of-care therapy. The data derive from a study of a mutant IDH1 vaccine in newly diagnosed glioma. The protocol was immunoSEQ multiplex PCR, while the TCRdb copy is restricted to in-frame clones and leaves out a portion. The sample holds over 55,000 clones, about 83% seen once. V lost 5 bases, J lost 3 bases, and 11 bases lay in between. Germline V CDR1 and CDR2: MNHNY, SVGAGI (reference sequence). The CDR3 spans 14 residues.

J is TRBJ1-5 and V is TRBV6-6; D not certain. Sequencing was performed on peripheral blood mononuclear cells (PBMCs), taken from a glioma patient treated with radiotherapy, temozolomide or both. The clonotype was recovered from a woman aged 18-35 years with glioma. Some clones in this sample may be carry-over from other donors' samples. The chain's CDR3 is CASSPSEVNQPQHF. In nucleotides, the CDR3 is TGTGCCAGCAGTCCCAGCGAAGTCAATCAGCCCCAGCATTTT.